The clone carrying this T cell receptor beta chain was found many times. Patients were excluded because of uncontrolled infection, other autoimmune disease, pregnancy or lactation. The data originate from a study of T cells in Graves' hyperthyroidism and ophthalmopathy. The CDR3 extends over 13 amino acids. CDR1 SGDLS and CDR2 YYNGEE come from the germline V gene. Trimming shortened V by 0 bases and J by 5 bases, and 8 bases separated the two germline ends. The CDR3 regions of TCR beta were amplified from RNA transcripts. The HTBI primer set was used in a first-round RT-PCR of the TCR CDR3. Using its own MiXCR run on the multiplex PCR reads, TCRdb lists one record per CDR3 protein. The sample shows under 600,000 distinct CDR3 sequences, roughly a sixth of them seen only once.

The source material was blood. This chain uses TRBV9 with TRBJ2-5; D remains unclear. The clonotype was recovered from a woman aged 40 to 50 with Graves' ophthalmopathy. In DNA, the CDR3 is TGTGCCAGCAGCGTAGTTGGGTCCGAGACCCAGTACTTC. It yields the protein CASSVVGSETQYF.